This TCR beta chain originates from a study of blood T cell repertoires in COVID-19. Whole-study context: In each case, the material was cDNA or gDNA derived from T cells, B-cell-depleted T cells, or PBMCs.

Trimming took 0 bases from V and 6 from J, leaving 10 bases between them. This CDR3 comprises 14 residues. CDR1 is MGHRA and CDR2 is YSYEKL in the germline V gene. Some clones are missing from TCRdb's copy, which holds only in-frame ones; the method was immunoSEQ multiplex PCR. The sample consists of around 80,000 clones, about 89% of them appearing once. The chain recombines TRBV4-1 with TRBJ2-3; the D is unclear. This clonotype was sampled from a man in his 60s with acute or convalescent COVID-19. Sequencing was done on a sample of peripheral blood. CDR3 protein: CASSQDVALDTQYF. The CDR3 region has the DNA TGCGCCAGCAGCCAAGACGTAGCTTTGGATACGCAGTATTTT.